One and the same sample provided the 3 T cell receptor beta chains below, sequenced in a study of T cells in Graves' hyperthyroidism and ophthalmopathy (dated by TCRdb to about 2019). Library creation used multiplex PCR. The data were produced on an Illumina HiSeq 2000. Amplification of TCR beta CDR3 regions was carried out from RNA transcripts. For the first round of RT-PCR on the TCR CDR3, the HTBI primer set was used together with the Qiagen OneStep RT-PCR kit. TCRdb reprocessing: public reads trimmed at Q25 with fastp, clones called with MiXCR, in-frame beta chains kept. Rows are unified per CDR3 protein, each entry keeping the most common DNA and genes. The sample table lists a few hundred thousand distinct CDR3 sequences, around 19% of them with a count of one. Of the sample, approximately 40% falls within the top ten clones. The sample comprised blood. These receptors came from a man aged 40-49 years with Graves' hyperthyroidism.

This chain connects TRBV6-1 to TRBJ2-7, with a possible D match to TRBD1 (6 bases). The length of the CDR3 is 11 residues. V was shortened by 5 bases and J by 6 bases, with 8 bases between the two germline ends. Germline V lookup: CDR1 MNHNS, CDR2 SASEGT. The CDR3 DNA sequence: TGTGCCAGCAGTACACAGGGCGAGCAGTACTTC. This translates into CASSTQGEQYF.

This clonotype has ten or more counts. The gene calls are TRBV3-1 and TRBJ2-7; weak D call: TRBD2 (7 bases). Trimming took off 4 bases at V and 0 bases at J, with 19 bases between the two ends. The CDR3 has 17 residues. Germline V gene data show CDR1 as LGHDT and CDR2 as YNNKEL (reference sequence). The CDR3 DNA sequence: TGTGCCAGCAGCCCTAGGGGAGTCCGGGGGGCCTCCTACGAGCAGTACTTC. It is translated as CASSPRGVRGASYEQYF.

The gene calls are TRBV6-1 and TRBJ1-2; 7 nucleotides align to TRBD1. V lost 6 bases, J lost 6 bases, and 7 bases stayed unmatched. Germline CDR1 is MNHNS and CDR2 is SASEGT. The CDR3 extends over 13 amino acids. CDR3 nucleotide sequence: TGTGCCAGCAGGAGGGACAGCGCCCATGGCTACACCTTC. Its protein product is CASRRDSAHGYTF.